This is a list of T cell receptor beta chains from one sample in a study of technical replicates of blood from a few donors. The protocol was immunoSEQ multiplex PCR, while the TCRdb copy is restricted to in-frame clones and leaves out a portion. Of roughly 62,000 clones listed, 91% are singletons. Sequenced input: PBMCs. The origin of the receptors is a human donor in good health. Some clones in this sample may be carry-over from other donors' samples. CDR3s include the opening cysteine and the closing phenylalanine or tryptophan. D genes are given only for firm matches. Expanded clones get a size class; other rows say once, few or many, or leave the size out.

>TRBJ1-5|-|TRBV7-9|-
TGTGCCAGCAGCCTAGACACCTATCAGCCCCAGCATTTT
CASSLDTYQPQHF
>TRBJ2-2|-|TRBV5-1|-
TGCGCCAGCAGCTTGACAACGAACACCGGGGAGCTGTTTTTT
CASSLTTNTGELFF
>TRBJ1-1|TRBD1|TRBV5-8|-
TGTGCCAGCAGCTTAGGACAGGGAGTTAGGAACACTGAAGCTTTCTTT
CASSLGQGVRNTEAFF
>TRBJ1-5|TRBD1|TRBV29-1|-
TGCAGCGTTGCAGTCGACAGGGGGCGAGGCCAGCCCCAGCATTTT
CSVAVDRGRGQPQHF
>TRBJ2-1|TRBD2|TRBV11-3|once
TGTGCCAGCAGCCCCGGGACTAGCGGGAGGAATGAGCAGTTCTTC
CASSPGTSGRNEQFF
>TRBJ2-7|-|TRBV4-3|few
TGCGCCAGCAGCCAAGTAATTGCCGACAGCTACGAGCAGTACTTC
CASSQVIADSYEQYF
>TRBJ2-3|-|TRBV7-2|-
TGTGCCAGCAGCTTATGGCCCAGGGGCGCAGATACGCAGTATTTT
CASSLWPRGADTQYF
>TRBJ2-7|TRBD1|TRBV4-1|few
TGCGCCAGCAGTCGGACAGGGGGAGACTCCTACGAGCAGTACTTC
CASSRTGGDSYEQYF
>TRBJ2-1|-|TRBV7-9|-
TGTGCCAGCAGCTTATTTTGGGGGCCCACCCACAATGAGCAGTTCTTC
CASSLFWGPTHNEQFF
>TRBJ2-5|TRBD2|TRBV7-9|once
TGTGCCAGCAGCCGACAGGGGGGTCTAGCGGGAGGTGAGACCCAGTACTTC
CASSRQGGLAGGETQYF
>TRBJ2-3|-|TRBV7-2|once
TGTGCCAGCAGCGGACAACCGGGACTCGACACAGATACGCAGTATTTT
CASSGQPGLDTDTQYF
>TRBJ1-4|-|TRBV5-1|once
TGCGCCAGCAGCAGCGGGAATCAGGGTTCTGAAAAACTGTTTTTT
CASSSGNQGSEKLFF
>TRBJ1-4|TRBD1|TRBV9|once
TGTGCCAGCAGCGCGCGGACAGGGGGAGGGGAAAAACTGTTTTTT
CASSARTGGGEKLFF
>TRBJ1-2|TRBD1|TRBV4-2|-
TGTGCCAGCAGCCAAGTAGCTGGACAGGGGGCCGGCTATGGCTACACCTTC
CASSQVAGQGAGYGYTF
>TRBJ2-7|-|TRBV21-1|-
TGTGCCAGCAGCATGGGAGGTCGCTACGAGCAGTACTTC
CASSMGGRYEQYF
>TRBJ2-7|TRBD1|TRBV5-1|-
TGCGCCAGCAGCTGGAGGACAGGGGGCGACGAGCAGTACTTC
CASSWRTGGDEQYF
>TRBJ2-3|TRBD1|TRBV4-3|-
TGCGCCAGCAGCCGGCAGGGGGCCAGCACAGATACGCAGTATTTT
CASSRQGASTDTQYF
>TRBJ2-1|-|TRBV19|-
TGTGTCGCCTCCGACAGAAACAATGAGCAGTTCTTC
CVASDRNNEQFF
>TRBJ1-2|-|TRBV5-6|-
TGTGCCAGCAGCCTGGGGTCGACCGGGGTAGATGGCTACACCTTC
CASSLGSTGVDGYTF
>TRBJ2-1|-|TRBV6-1|-
TGTGCCAGCAGTGGGGACATTGAGCAGTTCTTC
CASSGDIEQFF
>TRBJ1-1|-|TRBV5-1|-
TGCGCCAGCAGCTTGGTCGGGGTAAGCGGCACTGAAGCTTTCTTT
CASSLVGVSGTEAFF
>TRBJ2-3|-|TRBV10-3|-
TGTGCCATCAACCCCACACGCACAGATACGCAGTATTTT
CAINPTRTDTQYF
>TRBJ1-1|-|TRBV29-1|few
TGCAGCGTTGAGAGGTCCCGCGGAGTAAACGCTTTCTTT
CSVERSRGVNAFF
>TRBJ1-2|-|TRBV15|-
TGTGCCACCAGCAGAGATCGGGGGATTGCTGGCTACACCTTC
CATSRDRGIAGYTF
>TRBJ1-1|-|TRBV2|-
TGTGCCAGCAGACCCGGGACACCTAAAGCTTTCTTT
CASRPGTPKAFF
>TRBJ1-5|-|TRBV4-3|-
TGCGCCAGCAGCCAAGATAGGGGCAGCAATCAGCCCCAGCATTTT
CASSQDRGSNQPQHF
>TRBJ1-2|-|TRBV6-1|once
TGTGCCAGCAGGCCCTACGACAGCAACTATGGCTACACCTTC
CASRPYDSNYGYTF
>TRBJ2-2|TRBD2|TRBV5-4|-
TGTGCCAGCAGCTCAGCGGGGGGGCCCACCGGGGAGCTGTTTTTT
CASSSAGGPTGELFF
>TRBJ1-2|TRBD1|TRBV6-5|-
TGTGCCAGCAGATCTCCCGGACAGGGAAGGGGCTACACCTTC
CASRSPGQGRGYTF
>TRBJ2-3|-|TRBV11-2|-
TGTGCCAGCAGCCTCACAGATACGCAGTATTTT
CASSLTDTQYF
>TRBJ2-3|-|TRBV2|-
TGTGCCAGCAGCTTAGGGAGTACGCAGTATTTT
CASSLGSTQYF
>TRBJ1-2|-|TRBV21-1|-
TGTGCCAGCAGCAAAGTATTTCCTGGAGCCGGAAAAATTGGTGGCTACACCTTC
CASSKVFPGAGKIGGYTF
>TRBJ2-5|-|TRBV6-5|-
TGTGCCAGCAGACCCCCTACAGGTGCCCTTGGGGCCCAGTACTTC
CASRPPTGALGAQYF
>TRBJ2-7|TRBD2|TRBV7-2|-
TGTGCCAGCAGCGGGTGGACTAGCGGGACTTACGAGCAGTACTTC
CASSGWTSGTYEQYF
>TRBJ2-4|-|TRBV16|-
TGTGCCAGCAGCCAATCTTCGGTACGGGATAAGAAAAACATTCAGTACTTC
CASSQSSVRDKKNIQYF
>TRBJ2-2|-|TRBV2|-
TGTGCCAGCAGCATCAGCGGCACCGGGGAGCTGTTTTTT
CASSISGTGELFF
>TRBJ2-2|TRBD1|TRBV5-1|-
TGCGCCAGCACCCCGGGACAGGGAGGAACCGGGGAGCTGTTTTTT
CASTPGQGGTGELFF
>TRBJ2-3|TRBD1|TRBV7-8|-
TGTGCCAGCAGCGGTGACAGGGTGGATACGCAGTATTTT
CASSGDRVDTQYF
>TRBJ2-2|TRBD2|TRBV5-4|-
TGTGCCAGCAGCCTTAGCGGGGCTGACACCGGGGAGCTGTTTTTT
CASSLSGADTGELFF
>TRBJ2-5|TRBD2|TRBV7-9|-
TGTGCCAGCGGGGGGGGGACAGAGACCCAGTACTTC
CASGGGTETQYF
>TRBJ1-4|-|TRBV7-9|-
TGTGCCAGCAGCTCACAGGGATATGAAAAACTGGTTTTT
CASSSQGYEKLVF
>TRBJ2-5|-|TRBV5-1|-
TGCGCCAGCAGCCCCCGGGCGCAAGGAGGGGAGACCCAGTACTTC
CASSPRAQGGETQYF
>TRBJ2-3|TRBD2|TRBV5-1|-
TGCGCCAGCAGCAATAGCGGGGTCACAGATACGCAGTATTTT
CASSNSGVTDTQYF
>TRBJ1-1|-|TRBV7-8|-
TGTGCCAGCAGCGCTAGGAGGAACACTGAAGCTTTCTTT
CASSARRNTEAFF
>TRBJ1-1|-|TRBV7-6|once
TGTGCCAGCAGCCCGGGGGGGAACACTGAAGCTTTCTTT
CASSPGGNTEAFF
>TRBJ2-5|-|TRBV7-2|-
TGTGCCAGCAGCTTCCATCAAGAGACCCAGTACTTC
CASSFHQETQYF
>TRBJ1-5|-|TRBV19|-
TGTGCCAGCACATTCGGGGTTTCGAGCAATCAGCCCCAGCATTTT
CASTFGVSSNQPQHF
>TRBJ1-2|-|TRBV7-2|-
TGTGCCAGCAGCGCAGGACAGCTCTATGGCTACACCTTC
CASSAGQLYGYTF